These 32 T cell receptor beta chains were all obtained from the same sample, sequenced in a study of cytomegalovirus exposure and HLA in healthy donors. Measured with immunoSEQ multiplex PCR; TCRdb has only the in-frame clones, and not every one. Among about 79,000 clones listed, approximately 94% were seen once. The sequencing input was PBMCs. The receptor source for this set is a woman in her thirties in good health and CMV-seronegative.

This chain joins TRBV2 and TRBJ2-7, with 8 positions matching TRBD1. Germline lookup yields CDR1 SNHLY and CDR2 FYNNEI. The CDR3 extends over 14 amino acids. Trimming removed 6 bases from V and 3 bases from J; junction bases left unmatched: 7. The CDR3 is CASRGGQGNYEQYF. The CDR3, as DNA: TGTGCCAGCAGAGGCGGACAGGGAAACTACGAGCAGTACTTC.

This chain connects TRBV11-1 to TRBJ2-5; possibly TRBD2 for D (5 bases). This CDR3 has 15 residues. The V end was cut by 2 bases, the J end by 5 bases, with 15 bases between. Germline CDR1 reads SGHAT; CDR2 reads FQDESV (reference sequence). CDR3 sequence: CASSLYTGWRETQYF. In DNA, the CDR3 is TGTGCCAGCAGCTTATATACTGGGTGGAGGGAGACCCAGTACTTC. The variable domain in full, completed from reference TRBV11-1 and TRBJ2-5, reads EAEVAQSPRYKITEKSQAVAFWCDPISGHATLYWYRQILGQGPELLVQFQDESVVDDSQLPKDRFSAERLKGVDSTLKIQPAELGDSAMYLCASSLYTGWRETQYFGPGTRLLVL.

V gene TRBV2 combines with J gene TRBJ2-7, with D possibly matching TRBD1 (5 bases). The germline CDR1 and CDR2 sequences are SNHLY and FYNNEI. V shed 3 bases and J shed 5 bases, with 11 bases lying between them. The length of the CDR3 is 13 residues. In DNA, the CDR3 is TGTGCCAGCAGTGACAGGGATGTCAACGAGCAGTACTTC. It is translated as CASSDRDVNEQYF. Full variable domain (missing parts from reference TRBV2 and TRBJ2-7): EPEVTQTPSHQVTQMGQEVILRCVPISNHLYFYWYRQILGQKVEFLVSFYNNEISEKSEIFDDQFSVERPDGSNFTLKIRSTKLEDSAMYFCASSDRDVNEQYFGPGTRLTVT.

The J gene is TRBJ1-2, the V gene TRBV7-9; 9 bases line up with TRBD1. This CDR3 comprises 13 residues. After removal of 5 bases from V and 8 bases from J, the junction contained 6 bases not matched to a gene. Looked up from germline, CDR1 is SEHNR and CDR2 is FQNEAQ (reference sequence). The CDR3 DNA reads as TGTGCCAGCAGCCTCGGGACAGGGAGCGGCTACACCTTC. Protein product: CASSLGTGSGYTF.

The chain combines TRBV11-2 with TRBJ2-1; D possibly corresponds to TRBD2 (7 bases). From germline, CDR1 is SGHAT and CDR2 FQNNGV. The V end was cut by 5 bases, the J end by 4 bases, with 21 bases between. The CDR3 has 17 residues. The CDR3 bases are TGTGCCAGCAGCACCCTGGGGGGCGGGAGTCCGTACAATGAGCAGTTCTTC. It codes for CASSTLGGGSPYNEQFF.

The chain recombines TRBV7-9 with TRBJ2-3; TRBD1 aligns across 9 bases. This CDR3 comprises 16 residues. Germline trimming cut 1 base from V and 4 bases from J; bases unmatched to any gene: 6. In germline, CDR1 is SEHNR, CDR2 FQNEAQ (reference sequence). Here the CDR3 DNA reads TGTGCCAGCAGCTTAGGGGACAGGGAGCACCCAGATACGCAGTATTTT. This translates into CASSLGDREHPDTQYF.

The gene calls are TRBV9 and TRBJ1-1; possible D gene TRBD1, 6 bases. Germline CDR1 is SGDLS and CDR2 is YYNGEE. V lost 6 bases and J 3 bases, leaving 18 bases between the germline ends. The CDR3 is made up of 15 amino acids. The CDR3 spells CASTPTGGRDTEAFF. Written as DNA, the CDR3 is TGTGCCAGCACCCCGACGGGGGGCCGGGACACTGAAGCTTTCTTT.

This chain connects TRBV7-3 to TRBJ2-1; 8 bases fit TRBD2. Germline trimming cut 4 bases from V and 0 bases from J; bases unmatched to any gene: 5. The CDR3 extends over 16 amino acids. Germline V CDR1 and CDR2: SGHTA, FQGTGA. CDR3 DNA: TGTGCCAGCAGCTCACGTGGACTAGCCTCCTACAATGAGCAGTTCTTC. This encodes CASSSRGLASYNEQFF.

J is TRBJ2-3 and V is TRBV2; weak D call: TRBD2 (7 bases). The CDR3 is made up of 17 amino acids. V lost 7 bases and J lost 1, with 21 bases in between. The germline gives CDR1 SNHLY, CDR2 FYNNEI. CDR3 DNA sequence: TGTGCCAGCACAAGAGGGGGGGACAACAGGGGCACAGATACGCAGTATTTT. It encodes CASTRGGDNRGTDTQYF. Using reference TRBV2 and TRBJ2-3 for the parts outside the CDR3, the full variable domain is EPEVTQTPSHQVTQMGQEVILRCVPISNHLYFYWYRQILGQKVEFLVSFYNNEISEKSEIFDDQFSVERPDGSNFTLKIRSTKLEDSAMYFCASTRGGDNRGTDTQYFGPGTRLTVL.

The chain recombines TRBV5-6 with TRBJ2-7; a possible D gene is TRBD1 (5 bases). Trimming left V 3 bases short and J 3 bases short, with 10 bases between. The germline V gene has CDR1 SGHDT and CDR2 YYEEEE. The CDR3 is 13 amino acids. CDR3 DNA: TGTGCCAGCAGCTGGACCACAGGCTACGAGCAGTACTTC. Its translation: CASSWTTGYEQYF. Full variable domain (missing parts from reference TRBV5-6 and TRBJ2-7): DAGVTQSPTHLIKTRGQQVTLRCSPKSGHDTVSWYQQALGQGPQFIFQYYEEEERQRGNFPDRFSGHQFPNYSSELNVNALLLGDSALYLCASSWTTGYEQYFGPGTRLTVT.

The chain combines TRBV2 with TRBJ2-3, with 13 bases fitting TRBD2. The germline V gene encodes CDR1 SNHLY and CDR2 FYNNEI. The CDR3 length is 18 residues. Trimming at V came to 5 bases and at J to 5 bases, leaving 13 bases not matched to a gene. CDR3: CASSPTSGGAIGRDTQYF. CDR3 DNA sequence: TGTGCCAGCAGTCCTACTAGCGGGGGGGCTATTGGAAGAGATACGCAGTATTTT.

The chain employs TRBV5-1 and TRBJ1-1, with D unclear. The germline V gene has CDR1 SGHRS and CDR2 YFSETQ. V shed 0 bases and J shed 1 base, with 7 bases lying between them. The CDR3 is 14 residues long. This CDR3 is CASSLASPNTEAFF. Here the CDR3 DNA reads TGCGCCAGCAGCTTGGCTTCTCCGAACACTGAAGCTTTCTTT.

This clone was seen only a few times. The J gene is TRBJ1-2, the V gene TRBV28; 12 bases agree with TRBD1. Per the germline V gene, CDR1 is MDHEN and CDR2 is SYDVKM. The CDR3 is 15 residues long. V lost 4 bases and J lost 6; bases outside the gene matches: 6. The CDR3 DNA sequence: TGTGCCAGCAGTTCACCGGGACAGGGGGCGGATGGCTACACCTTC. Translated: CASSSPGQGADGYTF.

V gene TRBV29-1 combines with J gene TRBJ2-6; weak D call: TRBD1 (6 bases). The V gene lost 6 bases and the J gene lost 0 bases, with 12 bases spanning the gap. Per germline, CDR1 SQVTM and CDR2 ANQGSEA. The CDR3 spans 15 residues. CDR3 residues: CSVGHHSSGANVLTF. As DNA, the CDR3 is TGCAGCGTGGGACACCATAGCTCTGGGGCCAACGTCCTGACTTTC.

The rearrangement links TRBV30 to TRBJ2-5; unclear D gene. Trimming stripped 5 bases from V and 1 base from J, with 5 bases between. The CDR3 is 11 amino acids. Germline values: CDR1 GTSNPN, CDR2 SVGIG (reference sequence). CDR3 residues: CAWGLQETQYF. The CDR3 region has the DNA TGTGCCTGGGGGCTCCAAGAGACCCAGTACTTC.

This clone was picked up a small number of times. The gene calls are TRBV30 and TRBJ1-1; D may be TRBD1 (5 bases). Germline CDR1 and CDR2: GTSNPN and SVGIG (reference sequence). The CDR3 has 13 residues. V shed 3 bases and J shed 1 base, with 9 bases lying between them. In nucleotides, the CDR3 is TGTGCCTGGAGGGTCACAGGGAACACTGAAGCTTTCTTT. It encodes CAWRVTGNTEAFF.

The chain is built from TRBV4-1 and TRBJ2-1; tentatively, D is TRBD2 (6 bases). Germline loops: CDR1 MGHRA, CDR2 YSYEKL. Trimming pared 1 base from V and 8 bases from J, leaving 9 bases between. This CDR3 is built from 13 residues. Here the CDR3 reads CASSQGLDDEQFF. CDR3 DNA sequence: TGCGCCAGCAGCCAAGGACTAGACGATGAGCAGTTCTTC.

This clone turned up a few times. The V gene is TRBV2, the J gene TRBJ1-6; D not resolved. Germline values: CDR1 SNHLY, CDR2 FYNNEI. There are 15 residues in the CDR3. Trimming cost V 2 bases and J 9 bases, with 14 bases left between them. The CDR3 DNA reads TGTGCCAGCAGTGAAAAGCCGATATCTAGTTCACCCCTCCACTTT. This gives the protein CASSEKPISSSPLHF.

This chain uses TRBV6-6 with TRBJ1-3, with no clear D. The V gene lost 5 bases and the J gene lost 4 bases, with 18 bases spanning the gap. The CDR3 covers 16 residues. Germline V gene sequence: CDR1 MNHNY, CDR2 SVGAGI (reference sequence). The DNA of the CDR3 is TGTGCCAGCAGTCATAGACGGGAAAATGGGGGAAACACCATATATTTT. Amino acids: CASSHRRENGGNTIYF.

CDR3 in amino acids: CASSLLERGNYNEQFF. DNA for the CDR3: TGTGCCAGCAGCTTATTGGAGCGGGGGAACTACAATGAGCAGTTCTTC. The V and J genes are TRBV7-8 and TRBJ2-1; 8 nucleotides match TRBD2. This CDR3 spans 16 amino acids. Trimming removed 2 bases from V and 3 bases from J; junction bases left unmatched: 6. CDR1 and CDR2 (germline): SGHVS, FQNEAQ. The full variable domain, rest sourced from reference TRBV7-8 and TRBJ2-1, is GAGVSQSPRYKVAKRGQDVALRCDPISGHVSLFWYQQALGQGPEFLTYFQNEAQLDKSGLPSDRFFAERPEGSVSTLKIQRTQQEDSAVYLCASSLLERGNYNEQFFGPGTRLTVL.

The V call is TRBV9, the J call TRBJ1-2, with D maybe TRBD1 (6 bases). The ends were cut back, 4 bases at V and 7 bases at J, with 20 bases in the middle. The CDR3 has 15 residues. The germline CDR1 and CDR2 sequences are SGDLS and YYNGEE. The CDR3 DNA reads TGTGCCAGCAGCATAACAGGGTTAGGTGAAAGTGGCTACACCTTC. Protein product: CASSITGLGESGYTF. The whole variable domain, filled in from reference TRBV9 and TRBJ1-2, reads DSGVTQTPKHLITATGQRVTLRCSPRSGDLSVYWYQQSLDQGLQFLIQYYNGEERAKGNILERFSAQQFPDLHSELNLSSLELGDSALYFCASSITGLGESGYTFGSGTRLTVV.

The genes are TRBV28 and TRBJ1-5, with D tentatively TRBD1 (6 bases). The CDR3 totals 15 residues. Germline assignment: CDR1 MDHEN and CDR2 SYDVKM. Trimming removed 7 bases from V and 9 bases from J, with 22 bases in between. The CDR3 DNA reads TGTGCCAGCACTGTACAGGGTCCTCTGGACGGGCCCCAGCATTTT. It is translated as CASTVQGPLDGPQHF.

The rearrangement links TRBV5-1 to TRBJ2-5; 8 bases line up with TRBD2. Germline V CDR1 and CDR2: SGHRS, YFSETQ. There are 15 residues in the CDR3. V trimming: 0 bases; J trimming: 5 bases; junction bases outside the gene matches: 6. CDR3 residues: CASSLVAGGGETQYF. CDR3 in DNA: TGCGCCAGCAGCTTGGTTGCGGGGGGTGGCGAGACCCAGTACTTC.

The rearrangement links TRBV15 to TRBJ1-5; D unclear. Germline values: CDR1 LNHNV, CDR2 YYDKDF (reference sequence). V shed 0 bases and J shed 7 bases, with 16 bases lying between them. The CDR3 spans 16 residues. CDR3 nucleotide sequence: TGTGCCACCAGCAGAGATTCCCCCGTAATGAGACAGCCCCAGCATTTT. The encoded protein is CATSRDSPVMRQPQHF. Filled out from reference TRBV15 and TRBJ1-5, the complete variable domain reads DAMVIQNPRYQVTQFGKPVTLSCSQTLNHNVMYWYQQKSSQAPKLLFHYYDKDFNNEADTPDNFQSRRPNTSFCFLDIRSPGLGDTAMYLCATSRDSPVMRQPQHFGDGTRLSIL.

This rearrangement joins TRBV18 to TRBJ2-1, with 9 bases aligning to TRBD1. Germline CDR1 and CDR2: KGHSH and LQKENI. V lost 3 bases to trimming and J lost 0 bases; unmatched junction nucleotides: 6. The CDR3 length is 17 residues. CDR3 bases: TGTGCCAGCTCACCCCCGACAGGGGGTAGCTCCTACAATGAGCAGTTCTTC. Translating gives CASSPPTGGSSYNEQFF.

The count of this clone is one. This chain uses TRBV19 with TRBJ2-6; TRBD2 might be the D (5 bases). The V end was cut by 5 bases, the J end by 2 bases, with 10 bases between. Germline V gene data show CDR1 as LNHDA and CDR2 as SQIVND (reference sequence). The length of the CDR3 is 15 residues. This CDR3 is CASSSSGAGANVLTF. The DNA for the CDR3 is TGTGCCAGTAGTTCATCCGGGGCTGGGGCCAACGTCCTGACTTTC.

The chain links TRBV7-7 to TRBJ2-2; possibly TRBD2 for D (5 bases). The CDR3 runs 16 residues. Germline V CDR1 and CDR2: SSHAT, FNYEAQ (reference sequence). With 6 bases removed from V and 4 bases from J, the gap between germline ends came to 18 bases. The CDR3 coding sequence is TGTGCCAGCAGTCAGAGCCGCTTGGCGGGCACCGGGGAGCTGTTTTTT. Translated, it gives CASSQSRLAGTGELFF.

V gene TRBV16 combines with J gene TRBJ1-1, with D possibly TRBD1 on 5 matching bases. This CDR3 comprises 15 residues. The germline CDR1 and CDR2 sequences are KGHSY and FQNENV. Between the trimmed V and J ends, which lost 1 base and 0 bases, there was a span of 9 bases. In nucleotides, the CDR3 is TGTGCCAGCAGCCAATTTAGGACAATGAACACTGAAGCTTTCTTT. Translation: CASSQFRTMNTEAFF.

The V gene is TRBV19, the J gene TRBJ1-6; possible D gene TRBD1, 6 bases. The germline V gene encodes CDR1 LNHDA and CDR2 SQIVND (reference sequence). This CDR3 region has 18 residues. V lost 4 bases to trimming and J lost 5 bases, with 21 bases between them. The CDR3, as DNA: TGTGCCAGTAGTACCCTTCCCCCCGGACAGTCGAATAATTCACCCCTCCACTTT. Protein product: CASSTLPPGQSNNSPLHF.

The gene calls are TRBV6-1 and TRBJ1-3, with TRBD1 identical over 8 bases. The CDR3 totals 20 residues. Germline-derived CDR1 and CDR2 are MNHNS and SASEGT. After removal of 4 bases from V and 0 bases from J, the junction contained 17 bases not matched to a gene. In DNA, the CDR3 is TGTGCCAGCAGTGTTGACAGGGGCTCACCCGAAACCTTCTCTGGAAACACCATATATTTT. It encodes CASSVDRGSPETFSGNTIYF.

The V and J genes are TRBV6-1 and TRBJ2-5; 7 bases map to TRBD2. This CDR3 has 14 amino acids. The V gene's germline CDR1 is MNHNS and CDR2 SASEGT. The V gene end was trimmed by 1 base and the J gene end by 5 bases; junction bases not matched to a gene: 4. The CDR3 sequence: CASSEVGGYETQYF. CDR3 nucleotides: TGTGCCAGCAGTGAAGTGGGGGGGTATGAGACCCAGTACTTC.

The rearrangement links TRBV11-2 to TRBJ1-4, with 8 bases lining up with TRBD1. With 0 bases clipped from V and 8 bases from J, the junction kept 5 bases outside the gene matches. Germline-derived CDR1 and CDR2 are SGHAT and FQNNGV. The CDR3 runs to 15 residues. CDR3 coding DNA: TGTGCCAGCAGCTTAGACCCAGGGGGCTGGGAAAAACTGTTTTTT. Translating gives CASSLDPGGWEKLFF. The full variable domain, its missing parts supplied by reference TRBV11-2 and TRBJ1-4, is EAGVAQSPRYKIIEKRQSVAFWCNPISGHATLYWYQQILGQGPKLLIQFQNNGVVDDSQLPKDRFSAERLKGVDSTLKIQPAKLEDSAVYLCASSLDPGGWEKLFFGSGTQLSVL.